Below are 12 T cell receptor beta chains sequenced from a single sample in a study of persistence of HIV-infected CD4 T cells. Sequencing used immunoSEQ version 4 in survey mode. Data came from immunoSEQ multiplex PCR; TCRdb stores just in-frame clones and leaves some out. The sample contains under 40,000 clones, around 82% of which appear only once. Their cognate antigens are unknown. The stimulus was an HIV-1 Gag 15-mer peptide pool, 0.85 to 1 ug/peptide/mL. CD40L/CD69 double-negative CD45RO-high memory CD4+ T cells were collected. The material was CD4+ T cells sorted from PBMCs after approximately 20-hour stimulation, obtained from a patient who received antiretroviral therapy. These receptors all come from an adult woman with HIV who was CMV-seropositive.

This clone showed up just a few times. The chain has TRBV7-2 and TRBJ2-5; TRBD1 is a possible D gene (6 bases). The CDR3 has 15 amino acids. The ends were cut back, 7 bases at V and 7 bases at J, with 22 bases in the middle. Germline assignment: CDR1 SGHTA and CDR2 FQGNSA. This CDR3 reads CASISQGTSSGTQYF. In nucleotides, the CDR3 is TGTGCCAGCATAAGTCAGGGGACAAGCTCGGGGACCCAGTACTTC. The complete variable domain, with remaining parts taken from reference TRBV7-2 and TRBJ2-5, reads GAGVSQSPSNKVTEKGKDVELRCDPISGHTALYWYRQSLGQGLEFLIYFQGNSAPDKSGLPSDRFSAERTGGSVSTLTIQRTQQEDSAVYLCASISQGTSSGTQYFGPGTRLLVL.

The rearrangement links TRBV5-8 to TRBJ1-2, with D unclear. V was shortened by 4 bases and J by 5 bases, with 9 bases between the two germline ends. Germline-derived CDR1 and CDR2 are SGHTS and YDEGEE. This CDR3 is built from 12 residues. The CDR3 DNA reads as TGTGCCAGCAGCCAGCTACAGTATGGCTACACCTTC. Encoded protein: CASSQLQYGYTF.

This chain uses TRBV3-1 (or the pseudogene TRBV3-2) with TRBJ2-7; 14 bases agree with TRBD2. V lost 6 bases to trimming and J lost 0 bases; unmatched junction nucleotides: 4. Germline assignment: CDR1 LGHDT and CDR2 YNNKEL (reference sequence). The CDR3 is 16 amino acids. CDR3 in DNA: TGTGCCAGCAGTCAGGGACTAGCGGGGGTCTCCTACGAGCAGTACTTC. Its translation: CASSQGLAGVSYEQYF.

The table lists this clone with a few counts. The chain uses TRBV6-5 and TRBJ2-7; D tentatively fits TRBD1 or TRBD2 (5 bases each). V gave up 6 bases and J gave up 0 bases, with 12 bases separating them. CDR1 and CDR2 from the germline V gene are MNHEY and SVGAGI. The CDR3 extends over 14 amino acids. CDR3 residues: CASRAGTSSYEQYF. CDR3 sequence (DNA): TGTGCCAGCAGGGCCGGGACGAGCTCCTACGAGCAGTACTTC.

The chain combines TRBV12-3 or TRBV12-4 with TRBJ1-2, with D possibly being TRBD1 (5 bases). The CDR3 covers 13 residues. V lost 6 bases to trimming and J lost 4 bases, with 12 bases between them. CDR3 region: CASSSGIGYGYTF. Here the CDR3 DNA reads TGTGCCAGCAGCTCAGGGATAGGCTATGGCTACACCTTC.

V is TRBV30 and J is TRBJ2-4, with TRBD1 matching 8 bases. The trim removed 5 bases at V and 0 bases at J, leaving 6 bases unmatched. The CDR3 runs to 15 residues. From germline, CDR1 is GTSNPN and CDR2 SVGIG (reference sequence). The CDR3 nucleotides read TGTGCCTGGTTGGACAGGGCCTCAGCCAAAAACATTCAGTACTTC. It encodes CAWLDRASAKNIQYF.

The gene calls are TRBV24-1 and TRBJ2-7; TRBD1 aligns across 10 bases. This CDR3 contains 15 residues. The V gene's germline CDR1 is KGHDR and CDR2 SFDVKD. Trimming removed 3 bases from V and 2 bases from J; junction bases left unmatched: 3. CDR3 in amino acids: CATSDPGTGAYEQYF. As DNA, the CDR3 is TGTGCCACCAGTGATCCGGGGACAGGGGCCTACGAGCAGTACTTC.

This clone occurred a few times. This chain's CDR3 is CASSRRGSTNEKLFF. DNA for the CDR3: TGTGCCAGCAGTCGCAGGGGCTCAACTAATGAAAAACTGTTTTTT. The chain recombines TRBV27 with TRBJ1-4; D might be TRBD1 (6 bases). This CDR3 is built from 15 residues. Germline V gene lookup returns CDR1 MNHEY and CDR2 SMNVEV (reference sequence). V was pared by 5 bases and J by 0 bases, with 10 bases between.

This sequence joins TRBV18 and TRBJ1-2; D perhaps matches TRBD1 (5 bases). CDR3 length: 13 amino acids. The V end was cut by 3 bases, the J end by 2 bases, with 7 bases between. The germline CDR1 and CDR2 sequences are KGHSH and LQKENI. In nucleotides, the CDR3 is TGTGCCAGCTCACCGTCAGGGAACTATGGCTACACCTTC. Its translation: CASSPSGNYGYTF.

The chain couples TRBV9 to TRBJ2-5, with D perhaps matching TRBD1 (5 bases). The V end lost 0 bases, the J end lost 2 bases, and 8 bases lay between the germline ends. This CDR3 contains 14 residues. Germline V CDR1 and CDR2: SGDLS, YYNGEE. CDR3 bases: TGTGCCAGCAGCGTAGGTCAGGGTCAAGAGACCCAGTACTTC. Amino acid sequence: CASSVGQGQETQYF.

This rearrangement joins TRBV6-5 to TRBJ1-2, with TRBD1 as a possible D gene (5 bases). V lost 0 bases to trimming and J lost 4 bases, with 12 bases between them. Germline CDR1 and CDR2: MNHEY and SVGAGI. CDR3 size: 15 residues. The CDR3 sequence: CASSYSTADGYGYTF. In DNA, the CDR3 is TGTGCCAGCAGTTACTCGACAGCGGATGGCTATGGCTACACCTTC.

The chain uses TRBV9 and TRBJ2-2; D is uncertain. Trimming cost V 3 bases and J 4 bases, with 19 bases left between them. This CDR3 is 17 amino acids long. Germline V gene data show CDR1 as SGDLS and CDR2 as YYNGEE. CDR3 nucleotides: TGTGCCAGCAGCGGGCCCCAGCTATCTAAGGGCACCGGGGAGCTGTTTTTT. Translating gives CASSGPQLSKGTGELFF.